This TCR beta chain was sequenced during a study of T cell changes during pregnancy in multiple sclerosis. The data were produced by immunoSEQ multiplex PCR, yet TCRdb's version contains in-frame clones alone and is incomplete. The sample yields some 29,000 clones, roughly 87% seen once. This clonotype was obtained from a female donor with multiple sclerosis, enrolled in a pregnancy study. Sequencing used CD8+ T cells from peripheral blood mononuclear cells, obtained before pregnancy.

DNA for the CDR3: TGTGCCAGCAGAGGACAGGGGGTCTACGAGCAGTACTTC. This encodes CASRGQGVYEQYF. The chain links TRBV5-5 to TRBJ2-7; 10 nucleotides agree with TRBD1. The germline V gene has CDR1 SGHKS and CDR2 YYEKEE (reference sequence). This CDR3 has 13 residues. After removal of 5 bases from V and 3 bases from J, the junction contained 2 bases not matched to a gene.